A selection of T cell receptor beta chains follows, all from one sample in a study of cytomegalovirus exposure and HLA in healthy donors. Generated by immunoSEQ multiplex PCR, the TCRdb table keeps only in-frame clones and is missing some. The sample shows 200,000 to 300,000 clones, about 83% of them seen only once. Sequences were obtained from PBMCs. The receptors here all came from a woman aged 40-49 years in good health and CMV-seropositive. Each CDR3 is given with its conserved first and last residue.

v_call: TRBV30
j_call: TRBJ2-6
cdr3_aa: CAWSVKTGFSGANVLTF

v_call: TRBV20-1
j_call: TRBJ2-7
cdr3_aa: CSVERTEQYF

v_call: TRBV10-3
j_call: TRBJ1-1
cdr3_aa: CAISDPGTGGSSEAFF

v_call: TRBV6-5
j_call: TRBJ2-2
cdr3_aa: CASSYSLTGNTGELFF

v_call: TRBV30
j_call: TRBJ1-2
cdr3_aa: CARNGGFLYGYTF

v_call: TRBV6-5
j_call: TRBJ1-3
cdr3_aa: CASSFRTGGRNTIYF

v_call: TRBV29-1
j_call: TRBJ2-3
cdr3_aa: CSVDRRVVNTDTQYF

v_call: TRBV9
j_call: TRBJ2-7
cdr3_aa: CASSLTSGNYEQYF

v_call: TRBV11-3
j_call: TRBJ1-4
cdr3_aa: CASSLDGAIGEKLFF

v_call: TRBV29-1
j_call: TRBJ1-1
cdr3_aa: CSVARIRGGPEAFF

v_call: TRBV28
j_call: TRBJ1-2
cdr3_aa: CASSSGGTGGLYGYTF

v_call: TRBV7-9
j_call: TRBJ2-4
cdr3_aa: CASSPPPGHIQYF

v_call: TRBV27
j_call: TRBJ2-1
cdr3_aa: CASRQGINEQFF

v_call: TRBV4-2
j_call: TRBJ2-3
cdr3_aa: CASSQDAGYTDTQYF

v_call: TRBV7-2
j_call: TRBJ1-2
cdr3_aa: CASSPTGSPAGYTF

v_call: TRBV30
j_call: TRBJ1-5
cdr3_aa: CAWGQGQNQPQHF

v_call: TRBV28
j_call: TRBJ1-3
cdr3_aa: CASSLEQGFSGNTIYF

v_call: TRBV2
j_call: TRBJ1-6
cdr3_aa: CASSERDPSSPLYF

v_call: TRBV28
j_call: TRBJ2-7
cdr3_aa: CASSLPQGHSYEQYF

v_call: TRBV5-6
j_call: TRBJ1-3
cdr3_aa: CASSLLGTGSGNTIYF

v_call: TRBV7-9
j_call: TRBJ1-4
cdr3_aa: CSSSLGGGGTSATNEKLFF

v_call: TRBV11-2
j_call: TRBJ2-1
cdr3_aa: CASSRDIAGKSYNEQFF

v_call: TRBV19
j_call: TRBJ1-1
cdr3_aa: CASSIVLRAATEAFF

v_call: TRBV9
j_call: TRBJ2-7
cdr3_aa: CASSVSGGRTYEQYF

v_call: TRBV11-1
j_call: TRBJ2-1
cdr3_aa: CASSFKLAGWKFF

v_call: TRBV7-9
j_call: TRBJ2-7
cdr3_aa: CASSLDRYYEQYF

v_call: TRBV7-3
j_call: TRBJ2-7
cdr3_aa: CASSSGSGSPYEQYF

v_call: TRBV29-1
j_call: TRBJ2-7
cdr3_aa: CSVSWTGDYEQYF

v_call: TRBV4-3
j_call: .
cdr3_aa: CASSQDTGTAIYEQYF